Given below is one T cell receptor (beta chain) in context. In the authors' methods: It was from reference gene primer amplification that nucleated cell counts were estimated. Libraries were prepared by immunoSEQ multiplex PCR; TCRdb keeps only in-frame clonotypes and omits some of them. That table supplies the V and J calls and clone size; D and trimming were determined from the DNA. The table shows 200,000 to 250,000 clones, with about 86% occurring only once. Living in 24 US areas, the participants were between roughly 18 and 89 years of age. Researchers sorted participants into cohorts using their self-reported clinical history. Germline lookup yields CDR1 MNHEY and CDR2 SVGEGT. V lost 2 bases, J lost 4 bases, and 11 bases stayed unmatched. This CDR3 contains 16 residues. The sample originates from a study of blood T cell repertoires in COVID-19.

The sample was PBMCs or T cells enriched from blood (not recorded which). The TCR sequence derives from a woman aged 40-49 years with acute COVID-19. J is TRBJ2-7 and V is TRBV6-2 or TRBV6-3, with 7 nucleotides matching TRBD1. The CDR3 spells CASSYPGQSEGYEQYF. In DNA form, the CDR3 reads TGTGCCAGCAGTTACCCGGGACAGTCAGAAGGGTACGAGCAGTACTTC.